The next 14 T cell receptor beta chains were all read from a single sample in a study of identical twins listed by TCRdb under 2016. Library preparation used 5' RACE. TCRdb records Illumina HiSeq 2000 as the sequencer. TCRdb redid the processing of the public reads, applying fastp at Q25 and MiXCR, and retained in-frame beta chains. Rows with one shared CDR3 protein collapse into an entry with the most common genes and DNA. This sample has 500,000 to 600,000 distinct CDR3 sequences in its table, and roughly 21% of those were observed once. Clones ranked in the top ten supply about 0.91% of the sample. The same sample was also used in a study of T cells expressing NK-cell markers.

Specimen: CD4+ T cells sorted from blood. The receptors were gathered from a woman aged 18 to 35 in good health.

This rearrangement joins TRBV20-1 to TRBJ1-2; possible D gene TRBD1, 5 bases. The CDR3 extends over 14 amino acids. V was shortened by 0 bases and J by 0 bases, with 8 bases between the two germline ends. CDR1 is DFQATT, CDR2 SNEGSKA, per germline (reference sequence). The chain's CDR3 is CSAREQGPNYGYTF. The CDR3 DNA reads TGCAGTGCTAGAGAGCAGGGACCTAACTATGGCTACACCTTC.

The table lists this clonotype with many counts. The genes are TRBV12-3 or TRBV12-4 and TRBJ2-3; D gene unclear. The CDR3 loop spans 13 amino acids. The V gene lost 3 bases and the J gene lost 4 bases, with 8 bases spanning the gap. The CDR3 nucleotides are TGTGCCAGCAGTTTGATGGCCCCAGATACGCAGTATTTT. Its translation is CASSLMAPDTQYF.

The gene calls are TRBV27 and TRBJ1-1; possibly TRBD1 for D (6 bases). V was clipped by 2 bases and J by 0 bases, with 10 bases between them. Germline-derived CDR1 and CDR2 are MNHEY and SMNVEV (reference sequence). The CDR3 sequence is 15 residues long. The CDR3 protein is CASSLRGVMNTEAFF. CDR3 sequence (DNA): TGTGCCAGCAGTTTAAGGGGGGTCATGAACACTGAAGCTTTCTTT.

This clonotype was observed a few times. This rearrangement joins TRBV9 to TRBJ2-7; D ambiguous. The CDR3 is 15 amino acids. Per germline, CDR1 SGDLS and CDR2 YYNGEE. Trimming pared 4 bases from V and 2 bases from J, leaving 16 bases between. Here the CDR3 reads CASSLSDISTYEQYF. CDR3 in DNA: TGTGCCAGCAGCCTGAGTGACATTTCGACCTACGAGCAGTACTTC.

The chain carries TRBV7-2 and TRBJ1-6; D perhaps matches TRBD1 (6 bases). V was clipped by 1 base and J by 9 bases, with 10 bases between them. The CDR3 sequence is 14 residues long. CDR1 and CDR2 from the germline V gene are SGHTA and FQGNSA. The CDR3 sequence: CASSLGRGSSPLHF. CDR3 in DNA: TGTGCCAGCAGCTTAGGAAGGGGGAGTTCACCCCTCCACTTT.

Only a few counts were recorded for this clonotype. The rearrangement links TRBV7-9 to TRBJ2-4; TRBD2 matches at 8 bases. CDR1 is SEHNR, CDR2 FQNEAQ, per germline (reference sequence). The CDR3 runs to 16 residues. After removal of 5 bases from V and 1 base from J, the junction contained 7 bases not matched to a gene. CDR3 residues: CASSRSGSGAKNIQYF. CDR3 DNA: TGTGCCAGCAGCCGCAGCGGGAGCGGCGCCAAAAACATTCAGTACTTC.

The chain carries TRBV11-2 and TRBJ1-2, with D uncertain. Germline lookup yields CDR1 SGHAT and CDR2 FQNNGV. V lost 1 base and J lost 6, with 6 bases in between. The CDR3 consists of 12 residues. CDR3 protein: CASSLGRNGYTF. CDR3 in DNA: TGTGCCAGCAGCTTAGGCCGTAATGGCTACACCTTC.

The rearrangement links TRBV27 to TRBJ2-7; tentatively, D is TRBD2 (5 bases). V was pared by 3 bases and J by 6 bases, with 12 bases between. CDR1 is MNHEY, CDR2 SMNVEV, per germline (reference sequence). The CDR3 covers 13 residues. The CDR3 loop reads CASSLVSATEQYF. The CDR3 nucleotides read TGTGCCAGCAGTTTGGTTAGCGCGACCGAGCAGTACTTC.

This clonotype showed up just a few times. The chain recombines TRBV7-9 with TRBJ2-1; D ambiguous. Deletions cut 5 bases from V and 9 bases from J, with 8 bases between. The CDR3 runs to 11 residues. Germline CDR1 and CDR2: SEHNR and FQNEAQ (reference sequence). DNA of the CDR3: TGTGCCAGCAGCACAGCAGCTGAGCAGTTCTTC. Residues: CASSTAAEQFF.

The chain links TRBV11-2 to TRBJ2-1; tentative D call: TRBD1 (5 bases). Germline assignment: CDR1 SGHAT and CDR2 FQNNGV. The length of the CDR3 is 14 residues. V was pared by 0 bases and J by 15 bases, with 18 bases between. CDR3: CASSLEGVRAAPFF. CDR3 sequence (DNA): TGTGCCAGCAGCTTAGAGGGCGTCAGGGCAGCCCCGTTCTTC. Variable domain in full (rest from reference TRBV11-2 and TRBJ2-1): EAGVAQSPRYKIIEKRQSVAFWCNPISGHATLYWYQQILGQGPKLLIQFQNNGVVDDSQLPKDRFSAERLKGVDSTLKIQPAKLEDSAVYLCASSLEGVRAAPFFGPGTRLTVL.

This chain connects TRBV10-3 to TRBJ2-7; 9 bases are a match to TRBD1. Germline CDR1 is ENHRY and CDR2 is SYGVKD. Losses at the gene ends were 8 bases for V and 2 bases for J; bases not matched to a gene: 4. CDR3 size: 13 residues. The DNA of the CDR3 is TGTGCCATCGGCCGGGACAGGGCCTACGAGCAGTACTTC. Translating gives CAIGRDRAYEQYF.

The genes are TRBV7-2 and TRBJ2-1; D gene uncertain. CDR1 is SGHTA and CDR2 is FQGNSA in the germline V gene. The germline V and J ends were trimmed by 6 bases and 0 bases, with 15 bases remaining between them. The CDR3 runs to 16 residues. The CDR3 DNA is TGTGCCAGCAGTGTTGGCGGCCCGAGCTCCTACAATGAGCAGTTCTTC. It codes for CASSVGGPSSYNEQFF.

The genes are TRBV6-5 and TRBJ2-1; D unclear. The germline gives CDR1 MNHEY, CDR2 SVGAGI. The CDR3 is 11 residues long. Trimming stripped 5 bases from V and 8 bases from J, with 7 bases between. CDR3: CASSDLDEQFF. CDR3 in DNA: TGTGCCAGCAGTGATCTCGATGAGCAGTTCTTC.

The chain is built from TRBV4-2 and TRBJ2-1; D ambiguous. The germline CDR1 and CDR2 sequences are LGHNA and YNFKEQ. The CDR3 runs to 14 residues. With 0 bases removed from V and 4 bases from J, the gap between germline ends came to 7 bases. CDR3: CASSQEPEYNEQFF. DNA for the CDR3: TGTGCCAGCAGCCAAGAACCGGAATACAATGAGCAGTTCTTC.